This TCR beta chain was observed in a study of CD8 T cells in ankylosing spondylitis (dated 2017 in TCRdb). Regarding the research as a whole: To find TCR variants linked to disease, the study profiled T cell receptor beta repertoires in ankylosing spondylitis patients and healthy donors. Peripheral blood was sampled, and synovial fluid was also collected from ankylosing spondylitis patients. In total, the full study cohort was made up of about 99 healthy donors and 25 or so ankylosing spondylitis patients. The paper as a whole reports these results and caveats: A TCR beta motif made up of fewer than 10 highly homologous amino acid variants appeared to be characteristic of blood from ankylosing spondylitis patients. In peripheral blood, the disease-linked clones were found at relatively low frequencies and had a CD8+ phenotype. Some motif variants were previously reported in synovial fluid and blood of reactive arthritis patients, suggesting common disease-initiation mechanisms. The disease-linked clones were reported as significantly enriched in matched synovial fluid samples from ankylosing spondylitis patients.

Sequencing used an Illumina HiSeq 2500. TCR beta libraries were prepared by quantitative 5'-RACE with molecular barcodes. As for the authors' bioinformatics: A new computational method, built on a probabilistic model of VDJ rearrangement, was used to identify disease-linked TCR variants. TCRdb reprocessing: public reads trimmed at Q25 with fastp, clones called with MiXCR, in-frame beta chains kept. When rows share a CDR3 protein, they turn into one entry using the most common DNA and genes. Here the V and J calls rest on TCRdb's processing, not on the authors' analysis. This sample lists roughly 100,000 distinct CDR3 sequences; approximately 25% were detected once. The top ten constitute approximately 13% of the sample. V drops 5 bases and J drops 0 bases, leaving 18 bases in between. CDR1 and CDR2 (MDHEN, SYDVKM) derive from the germline V gene. The CDR3 has 17 amino acids, counting the end cysteine and phenylalanine. Just the 51-base CDR3 DNA is kept, in frame starting at base 1.

Turning to this clonotype: Its target antigen remains unknown. Per-nucleotide qualities are absent, and no much larger clonotype sits a single base away.

Synovial fluid samples were paired with blood samples taken from the same ankylosing spondylitis patients. Sequencing was performed on synovial fluid, either unsorted or a sorted T cell fraction (not recorded which). This clonotype originated in a male donor with ankylosing spondylitis. The rearranged segments are TRBV28 and TRBJ2-3; the D gene may be TRBD1 or TRBD2, since each aligns over 6 bases. The CDR3 reads CASSPAKGEESTDTQYF. The nucleotide sequence reads TGTGCCAGCAGTCCCGCTAAGGGGGAGGAGAGCACAGATACGCAGTATTTT.